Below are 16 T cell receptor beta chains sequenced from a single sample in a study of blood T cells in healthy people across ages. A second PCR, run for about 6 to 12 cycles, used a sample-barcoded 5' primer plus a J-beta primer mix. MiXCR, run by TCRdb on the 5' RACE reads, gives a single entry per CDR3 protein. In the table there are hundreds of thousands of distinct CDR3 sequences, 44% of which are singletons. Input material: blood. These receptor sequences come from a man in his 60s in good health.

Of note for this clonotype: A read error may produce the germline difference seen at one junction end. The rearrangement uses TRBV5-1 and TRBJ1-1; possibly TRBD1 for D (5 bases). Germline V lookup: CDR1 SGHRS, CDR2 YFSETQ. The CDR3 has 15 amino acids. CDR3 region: CASGLSTAMNTEAFF. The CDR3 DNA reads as TGCGCCAGCGGCTTATCGACAGCAATGAACACTGAAGCTTTCTTT.

The CDR3 DNA follows: TGTGCCAGCAGCCCACGGGGGATAGTGACCTACGAGCAGTACTTC. Protein: CASSPRGIVTYEQYF. The chain joins TRBV7-9 to TRBJ2-7; tentative D call: TRBD2 (6 bases). Per germline, CDR1 SEHNR and CDR2 FQNEAQ (reference sequence). CDR3 length equals 15 residues. The ends were cut back, 5 bases at V and 2 bases at J, with 16 bases in the middle.

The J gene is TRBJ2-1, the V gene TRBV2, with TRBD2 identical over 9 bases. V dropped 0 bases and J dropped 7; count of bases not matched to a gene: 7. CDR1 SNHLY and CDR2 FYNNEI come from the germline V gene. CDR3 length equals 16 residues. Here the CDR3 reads CASSEASGGLWNEQFF. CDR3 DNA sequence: TGTGCCAGCAGTGAAGCAAGCGGGGGGTTATGGAATGAGCAGTTCTTC.

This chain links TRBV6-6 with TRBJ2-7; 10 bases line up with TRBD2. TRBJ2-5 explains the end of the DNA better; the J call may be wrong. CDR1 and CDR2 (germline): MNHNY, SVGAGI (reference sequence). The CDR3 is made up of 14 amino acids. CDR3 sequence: CASSAGLALETQYF. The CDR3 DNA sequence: TGTGCCAGCAGCGCGGGACTAGCGCTCGAGACCCAGTACTTC.

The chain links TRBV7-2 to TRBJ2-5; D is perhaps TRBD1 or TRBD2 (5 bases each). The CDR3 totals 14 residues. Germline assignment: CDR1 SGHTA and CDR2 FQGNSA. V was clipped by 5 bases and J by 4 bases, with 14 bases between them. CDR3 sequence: CASSGGGQGETQYF. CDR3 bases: TGTGCCAGCAGCGGAGGCGGCCAGGGAGAGACCCAGTACTTC.

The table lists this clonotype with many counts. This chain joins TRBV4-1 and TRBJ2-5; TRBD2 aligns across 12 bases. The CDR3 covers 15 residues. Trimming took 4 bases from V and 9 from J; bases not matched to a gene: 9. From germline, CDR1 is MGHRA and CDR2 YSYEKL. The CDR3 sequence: CASSLRTSGEGAQYF. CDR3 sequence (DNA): TGCGCCAGCAGCCTACGGACTAGCGGGGAGGGAGCCCAGTACTTC.

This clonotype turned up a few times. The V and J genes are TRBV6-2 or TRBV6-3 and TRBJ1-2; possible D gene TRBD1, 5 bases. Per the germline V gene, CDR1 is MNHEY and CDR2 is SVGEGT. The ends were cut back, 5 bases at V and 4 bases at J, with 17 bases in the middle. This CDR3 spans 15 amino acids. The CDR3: CASSDPQGETYGYTF. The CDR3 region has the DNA TGTGCCAGCAGTGACCCTCAGGGAGAGACCTATGGCTACACCTTC.

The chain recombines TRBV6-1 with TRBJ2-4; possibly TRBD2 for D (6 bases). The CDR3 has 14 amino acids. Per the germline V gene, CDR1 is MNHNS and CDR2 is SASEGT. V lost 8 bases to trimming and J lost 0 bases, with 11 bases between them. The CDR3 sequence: CASRRDSAKNIQYF. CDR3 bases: TGTGCCAGCCGGAGGGACTCAGCCAAAAACATTCAGTACTTC.

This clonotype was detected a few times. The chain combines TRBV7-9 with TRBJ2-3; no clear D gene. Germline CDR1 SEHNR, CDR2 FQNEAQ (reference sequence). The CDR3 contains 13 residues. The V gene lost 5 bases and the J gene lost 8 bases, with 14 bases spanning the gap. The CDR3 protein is CASSPLGTGTQYF. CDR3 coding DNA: TGTGCCAGCAGCCCTTTAGGCACCGGTACGCAGTATTTT.

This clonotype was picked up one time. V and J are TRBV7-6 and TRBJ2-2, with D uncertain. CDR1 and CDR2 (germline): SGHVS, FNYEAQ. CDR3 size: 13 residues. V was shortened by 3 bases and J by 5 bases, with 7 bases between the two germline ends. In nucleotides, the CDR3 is TGTGCCAGCAGCTTGCCTCAGACCGGGGAGCTGTTTTTT. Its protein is CASSLPQTGELFF.

In DNA, the CDR3 is TGTGCCAGCAGCCACCGGGACAGAGTGATCGATACGCAGTATTTT. This sequence encodes CASSHRDRVIDTQYF. This chain joins TRBV13 and TRBJ2-3; TRBD1 aligns across 7 bases. V lost 5 bases, J lost 6 bases, and 11 bases stayed unmatched. The germline V gene encodes CDR1 PRHDT and CDR2 FYEKMQ (reference sequence). The CDR3 is 15 residues long.

The CDR3 spells CSARERTSGKRNEQFF. As DNA, the CDR3 is TGCAGTGCTAGAGAAAGGACTAGCGGAAAAAGGAATGAGCAGTTCTTC. The gene calls are TRBV20-1 and TRBJ2-1, with 10 nucleotides matching TRBD2. This CDR3 has 16 amino acids. Losses at the gene ends were 0 bases for V and 7 bases for J; bases not matched to a gene: 9. CDR1 is DFQATT and CDR2 is SNEGSKA in the germline V gene (reference sequence).

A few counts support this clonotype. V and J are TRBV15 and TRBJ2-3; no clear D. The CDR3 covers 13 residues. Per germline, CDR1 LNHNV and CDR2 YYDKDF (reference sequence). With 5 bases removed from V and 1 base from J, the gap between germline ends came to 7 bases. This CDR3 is CATSDQRTDTQYF. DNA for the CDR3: TGTGCCACCAGCGACCAACGCACAGATACGCAGTATTTT. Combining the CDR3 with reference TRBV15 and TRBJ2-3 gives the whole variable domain DAMVIQNPRYQVTQFGKPVTLSCSQTLNHNVMYWYQQKSSQAPKLLFHYYDKDFNNEADTPDNFQSRRPNTSFCFLDIRSPGLGDTAMYLCATSDQRTDTQYFGPGTRLTVL.

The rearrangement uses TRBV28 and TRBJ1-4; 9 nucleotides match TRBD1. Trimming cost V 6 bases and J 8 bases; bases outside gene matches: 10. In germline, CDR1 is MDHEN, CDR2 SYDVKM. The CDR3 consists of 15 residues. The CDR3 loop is CASSTGGQGNEKLFF. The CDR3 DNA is TGTGCCAGCAGCACCGGCGGACAGGGGAACGAAAAACTGTTTTTT.

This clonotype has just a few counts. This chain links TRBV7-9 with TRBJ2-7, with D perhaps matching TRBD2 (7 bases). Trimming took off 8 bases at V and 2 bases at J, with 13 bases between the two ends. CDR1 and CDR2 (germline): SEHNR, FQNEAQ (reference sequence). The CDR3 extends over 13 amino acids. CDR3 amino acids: CASLRGGTYEQYF. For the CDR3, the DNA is TGTGCCAGCCTGCGCGGGGGCACCTACGAGCAGTACTTC.

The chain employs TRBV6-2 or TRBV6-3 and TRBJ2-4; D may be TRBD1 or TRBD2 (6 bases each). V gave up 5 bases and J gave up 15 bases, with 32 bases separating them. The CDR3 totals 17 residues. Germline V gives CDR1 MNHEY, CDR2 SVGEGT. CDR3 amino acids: CASSPNSGAASVYELYF. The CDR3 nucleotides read TGTGCCAGCAGTCCAAATTCGGGGGCGGCCAGTGTCTACGAGCTGTACTTC.